One and the same sample provided the 2 T cell receptor beta chains below, sequenced in a study of PD-1 blockade in classical Hodgkin lymphoma. Only in-frame clones appear in the TCRdb table, and some are missing; sequencing was by immunoSEQ multiplex PCR. The repertoire holds fewer than 4,000 clones, with about 81% as singletons. Time point defined: cycle 4 day 1 (C4D1), after 5 to 7 weeks of nivolumab. Each patient experienced a relapse that followed autologous stem cell transplantation, and brentuximab vedotin exposure varied. Thawed PBMCs supplied CD8+ T cells via magnetic negative selection. Sequenced here: CD8+ T cells from blood, sampled before the fourth cycle of nivolumab. The receptors stem from a human donor with classical Hodgkin lymphoma.

This chain links TRBV9 with TRBJ2-6, with D possibly matching TRBD2 (6 bases). V was trimmed by 1 base and J by 1 base, leaving 6 bases between them. The CDR3 runs to 15 residues. Germline-derived CDR1 and CDR2 are SGDLS and YYNGEE. This chain's CDR3 is CASSVRESGANVLTF. The CDR3 nucleotides are TGTGCCAGCAGCGTACGGGAGTCTGGGGCCAACGTCCTGACTTTC.

This chain uses TRBV7-9 with TRBJ2-7, with no clear D. Between the trimmed V and J ends, which lost 2 bases and 2 bases, there was a span of 7 bases. CDR1 SEHNR and CDR2 FQNEAQ come from the germline V gene (reference sequence). The CDR3 has 13 residues. The CDR3 DNA is TGTGCCAGCAGCTTAACAGCGACCTACGAGCAGTACTTC. It encodes CASSLTATYEQYF.